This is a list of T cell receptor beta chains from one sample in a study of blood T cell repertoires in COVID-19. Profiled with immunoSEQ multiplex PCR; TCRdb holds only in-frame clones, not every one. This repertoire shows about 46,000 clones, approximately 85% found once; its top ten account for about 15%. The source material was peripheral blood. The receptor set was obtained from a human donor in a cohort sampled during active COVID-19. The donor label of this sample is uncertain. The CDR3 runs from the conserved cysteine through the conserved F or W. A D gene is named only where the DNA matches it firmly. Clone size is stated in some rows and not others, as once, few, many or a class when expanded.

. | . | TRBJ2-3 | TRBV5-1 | CASSGGGLISTDTQYF | TGCGCCAGCAGCGGGGGCGGGCTAATAAGCACAGATACGCAGTATTTT
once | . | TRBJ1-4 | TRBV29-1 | CSVAGTRREKLFF | TGCAGCGTTGCCGGGACTCGGAGGGAAAAACTGTTTTTT
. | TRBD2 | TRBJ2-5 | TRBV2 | CASRETSGGATQYF | TGTGCCAGCAGGGAGACTAGCGGGGGGGCGACCCAGTACTTC
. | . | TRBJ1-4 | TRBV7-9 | CASSRTLTNEKLFF | TGTGCCAGCAGCCGGACACTGACTAATGAAAAACTGTTTTTT
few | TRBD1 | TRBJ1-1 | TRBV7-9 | CASSSPGTGVTEAFF | TGTGCCAGCAGCTCGCCGGGGACAGGGGTCACTGAAGCTTTCTTT
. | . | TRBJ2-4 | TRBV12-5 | CATRGGGHKNIQYF | TGTGCGACTAGAGGCGGGGGCCACAAAAACATTCAGTACTTC
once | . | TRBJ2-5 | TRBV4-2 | CASSLSQETQYF | TGTGCCAGCAGCCTCTCTCAAGAGACCCAGTACTTC
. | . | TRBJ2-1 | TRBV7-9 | CASSSQTGGGSYNEQFF | TGTGCCAGCAGCTCCCAAACAGGGGGGGGCTCCTACAATGAGCAGTTCTTC
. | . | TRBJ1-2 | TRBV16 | CASSQNLQGIYGYTF | TGTGCCAGCAGCCAAAACCTCCAGGGGATTTATGGCTACACCTTC
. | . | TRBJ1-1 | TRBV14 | CASRQENTEAFF | TGTGCCAGCAGACAGGAGAACACTGAAGCTTTCTTT
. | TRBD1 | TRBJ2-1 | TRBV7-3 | CASSRTGGQHNEQFF | TGTGCCAGCAGCCGTACAGGGGGCCAACACAATGAGCAGTTCTTC
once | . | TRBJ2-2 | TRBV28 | CASSYRQSTGELFF | TGTGCCAGCTCCTACCGACAGTCCACCGGGGAGCTGTTTTTT
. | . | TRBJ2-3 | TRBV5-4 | CASSLSATDTQYF | TGTGCCAGCAGCTTATCAGCGACGGATACGCAGTATTTT
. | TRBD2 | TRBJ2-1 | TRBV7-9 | CASRPSGGSYNEQFF | TGTGCCAGCAGACCGAGCGGGGGTTCCTACAATGAGCAGTTCTTC
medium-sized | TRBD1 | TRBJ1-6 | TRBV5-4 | CASSSKTGPLSYNSPLHF | TGTGCCAGCAGCTCCAAGACAGGGCCCCTCTCCTATAATTCACCCCTCCACTTT